The 21 T cell receptor beta chains below come from one sample, sequenced in a study of T cells after yellow fever vaccination. TCRdb redid the calling of the 5' RACE reads with MiXCR, one entry per CDR3 protein. The sample gives a few hundred thousand distinct CDR3 sequences, 4% of which show up once; approximately 24% is in the top ten. Source: PBMCs, taken 5 days after the yellow fever booster vaccination. The receptors here all came from a young man who received the YFV17D yellow fever vaccine.

This clonotype was detected ten times or more. This sequence joins TRBV6-2 or TRBV6-3 and TRBJ1-1; D is undetermined. The germline V gene encodes CDR1 MNHEY and CDR2 SVGEGT. The ends were cut back, 4 bases at V and 0 bases at J, with 6 bases in the middle. This CDR3 has 13 amino acids. The DNA of the CDR3 is TGTGCCAGCAGTTTCTCCTTGAACACTGAAGCTTTCTTT. Translation: CASSFSLNTEAFF.

This clonotype was counted only a few times. The chain links TRBV9 to TRBJ2-1; D may match TRBD1 or TRBD2 (6 bases each). The CDR3 sequence is 15 residues long. Trimming left V 0 bases short and J 0 bases short, with 7 bases between. Germline loops: CDR1 SGDLS, CDR2 YYNGEE. CDR3 sequence (DNA): TGTGCCAGCAGCGTAGGGGGGGCCTCCTACAATGAGCAGTTCTTC. It specifies CASSVGGASYNEQFF.

This rearrangement joins TRBV6-1 to TRBJ2-7; possibly TRBD1 for D (7 bases). This CDR3 spans 15 amino acids. Germline V gene sequence: CDR1 MNHNS, CDR2 SASEGT. V was shortened by 1 base and J by 5 bases, with 15 bases between the two germline ends. CDR3 bases: TGTGCCAGCAGTGAAGATCGGAGGGGGCGGAACGAGCAGTACGTC. It codes for CASSEDRRGRNEQYV.

CDR3 sequence (DNA): TGTGCCAGCAGCCGGACTAGCGAGGGCTTGCAGCAGTACGTC. It yields the protein CASSRTSEGLQQYV. The chain uses TRBV7-2 and TRBJ2-7; the match to TRBD2 covers 9 bases. The germline gives CDR1 SGHTA, CDR2 FQGNSA. V shed 5 bases, J shed 8 bases, and the junction held 10 bases outside the gene matches. CDR3 length equals 14 residues.

Only a few counts were recorded for this clonotype. The V gene is TRBV6-5, the J gene TRBJ1-2; 8 bases map to TRBD1. CDR3 size: 16 residues. The germline V gene encodes CDR1 MNHEY and CDR2 SVGAGI. Germline trimming cut 7 bases from V and 2 bases from J; bases unmatched to any gene: 12. The CDR3 spells CASTYSGGEGNYGYTF. The CDR3 nucleotides read TGTGCCAGCACCTACTCAGGGGGCGAGGGAAACTATGGCTACACCTTC.

This clonotype was seen many times. This sequence joins TRBV29-1 and TRBJ2-1; TRBD2 matches 11 bases. CDR3 length: 13 amino acids. Trimming removed 8 bases from V and 3 bases from J; junction bases left unmatched: 3. Germline lookup yields CDR1 SQVTM and CDR2 ANQGSEA. The CDR3 sequence: CSLGTSGYNEQFF. CDR3 sequence (DNA): TGCAGCTTAGGGACTAGCGGCTACAATGAGCAGTTCTTC.

This clonotype was observed at least ten times. The rearrangement uses TRBV20-1 and TRBJ2-6; 7 nucleotides line up with TRBD1. The CDR3 length is 16 residues. Trimming removed 7 bases from V and 0 bases from J; junction bases left unmatched: 9. CDR1 is DFQATT and CDR2 is SNEGSKA in the germline V gene (reference sequence). CDR3 protein: CSVPGQTLSGANVLTF. CDR3 nucleotide sequence: TGCAGTGTTCCGGGACAGACTCTCTCTGGGGCCAACGTCCTGACTTTC.

The chain has TRBV4-3 and TRBJ2-3, with a possible D match to TRBD1 (5 bases). Germline V lookup: CDR1 LGHNA, CDR2 YSLEER. The CDR3 length is 14 residues. V dropped 0 bases and J dropped 6 bases, with 10 bases sitting between them. The CDR3 DNA is TGCGCCAGCAGCCAAGATCTCCAGGGTGATACGCAGTATTTT. Translating gives CASSQDLQGDTQYF.

In its sample, this clonotype was seen a few times. The chain links TRBV7-2 to TRBJ1-1; TRBD1 aligns across 11 bases. Unmatched junction bases numbered 8, after V lost 7 bases and J lost 7 bases. CDR1 and CDR2 (germline): SGHTA, FQGNSA. CDR3 length: 14 amino acids. CDR3 bases: TGTGCCAGCAACAAGGACAGGGGGCTCTTTGAAGCTTTCTTT. Translated: CASNKDRGLFEAFF.

Only a few counts were recorded for this clonotype. V usage is TRBV7-8 and J usage is TRBJ2-1, with D uncertain. The CDR3 covers 14 residues. The V end lost 5 bases, the J end lost 9 bases, and 17 bases lay between the germline ends. Per germline, CDR1 SGHVS and CDR2 FQNEAQ. CDR3 bases: TGTGCCAGCAGCCCCTGGAACTGGCACGGTGAGCAGTTCTTC. Encoded protein: CASSPWNWHGEQFF.

In its sample, this clonotype was seen a few times. The rearrangement joins TRBV6-5 to TRBJ1-1; D is ambiguous. CDR1 is MNHEY and CDR2 is SVGAGI in the germline V gene. V was pared by 6 bases and J by 1 base, with 15 bases between. This CDR3 has 15 amino acids. The DNA of the CDR3 is TGTGCCAGCAGAGAATTGGGAGGGAGGAACACTGAAGCTTTCTTT. Translated, it gives CASRELGGRNTEAFF.

This clonotype was recorded many times. The chain carries TRBV11-2 and TRBJ2-5, with D perhaps TRBD1 (6 bases). The length of the CDR3 is 13 residues. CDR1 is SGHAT, CDR2 FQNNGV, per germline. Trimming left V 7 bases short and J 2 bases short, with 11 bases between. The CDR3 loop reads CASNGQPQETQYF. In DNA form, the CDR3 reads TGTGCCAGCAACGGACAGCCACAAGAGACCCAGTACTTC.

The sample holds a few counts of this clonotype. The chain uses TRBV7-2 and TRBJ2-1; tentatively, D is TRBD2 (7 bases). The germline V gene encodes CDR1 SGHTA and CDR2 FQGNSA. The CDR3 extends over 16 amino acids. The V and J ends lost 4 bases and 8 bases respectively, with 21 bases between them. The CDR3 protein is CASSSKKGGATDEQFF. DNA of the CDR3: TGTGCCAGCAGCTCCAAAAAGGGGGGGGCCACCGATGAGCAGTTCTTC.

This clonotype was seen repeatedly, ten times or more. The rearrangement joins TRBV4-2 to TRBJ2-7; D is uncertain. The germline V gene has CDR1 LGHNA and CDR2 YNFKEQ. The germline V and J ends were trimmed by 1 base and 3 bases, with 10 bases remaining between them. The CDR3 spans 14 residues. In nucleotides, the CDR3 is TGTGCCAGCAGCCAAGGTTTACAACTCTACGAGCAGTACTTC. Translated: CASSQGLQLYEQYF.

The chain carries TRBV12-3 or TRBV12-4 and TRBJ2-1; D is perhaps TRBD2 (6 bases). V lost 0 bases to trimming and J lost 7 bases, with 13 bases between them. This CDR3 spans 15 amino acids. The CDR3, as DNA: TGTGCCAGCAGTTTAGCATCAAGACTAGTGAATGAGCAGTTCTTC. Translation: CASSLASRLVNEQFF.

The V and J genes are TRBV5-1 and TRBJ2-3; D possibly uses TRBD1 or TRBD2 (5 bases each). Germline CDR1 is SGHRS and CDR2 is YFSETQ. Deletions cut 6 bases from V and 0 bases from J, with 14 bases between. The length of the CDR3 is 15 residues. CDR3 sequence (DNA): TGCGCCAGCACCCCGTCGGGACCTAGCACAGATACGCAGTATTTT. The encoded protein is CASTPSGPSTDTQYF.

Ten or more counts support this clonotype. V gene TRBV29-1 combines with J gene TRBJ2-5; the match to TRBD1 covers 8 bases. Per germline, CDR1 SQVTM and CDR2 ANQGSEA. This CDR3 has 13 residues. J was trimmed by 4 bases and V by 8 bases; bases with no gene match: 9. The CDR3 DNA follows: TGCAGCACCGGACAGGGAACGGGAGAGACCCAGTACTTC. This sequence encodes CSTGQGTGETQYF.

This clonotype was counted ten times or more. The chain combines TRBV20-1 with TRBJ2-3; possibly TRBD1 for D (6 bases). Per germline, CDR1 DFQATT and CDR2 SNEGSKA (reference sequence). Trimming removed 5 bases from V and 5 bases from J, with 17 bases in between. This CDR3 region has 14 residues. This CDR3 is CSAERHEQGDTQYF. The CDR3 DNA sequence: TGCAGTGCTGAGAGACACGAACAGGGAGATACGCAGTATTTT.

This clonotype occurred many times. The chain is built from TRBV10-3 and TRBJ2-1, with 7 positions matching TRBD1. The CDR3 sequence is 13 residues long. Germline V CDR1 and CDR2: ENHRY, SYGVKD. CDR3 nucleotides: TGTGCAGTAACAGGGGATTCCTACAATGAGCAGTTCTTC. It specifies CAVTGDSYNEQFF.

This clonotype appeared many times. CDR3 DNA: TGTGCCAGTAGTATCGGGGGCCTGAACACTGAAGCTTTCTTT. It yields the protein CASSIGGLNTEAFF. This rearrangement joins TRBV19 to TRBJ1-1; D may be TRBD1 (6 bases). In germline, CDR1 is LNHDA, CDR2 SQIVND (reference sequence). The CDR3 is 14 residues long. V dropped 3 bases and J dropped 0 bases, with 8 bases sitting between them.

The chain has TRBV20-1 and TRBJ1-6; possible D gene TRBD1, 6 bases. This CDR3 spans 13 amino acids. V shed 5 bases and J shed 9 bases, with 14 bases lying between them. The germline CDR1 and CDR2 sequences are DFQATT and SNEGSKA (reference sequence). The CDR3 DNA sequence: TGCAGTGCTCCGGGCCCACAGGGTTCACCCCTCCACTTT. It encodes CSAPGPQGSPLHF.